These T cell receptor beta chains were read from a single sample in a study of PD-1 blockade in classical Hodgkin lymphoma. Data came from immunoSEQ multiplex PCR; TCRdb stores just in-frame clones and leaves some out. The sample comprises 26,000 or so clones, approximately 64% of which are singletons, and roughly 10% rests with the top ten. The input for sequencing was peripheral blood mononuclear cells (PBMCs), taken before the second cycle of nivolumab. The receptors shown here come from a human donor with classical Hodgkin lymphoma. Each CDR3 is given with its conserved first and last residue.

v_gene,j_gene,CDR3aa
TRBV6-5,TRBJ1-5,CASRINSNQPQHF
TRBV5-1,TRBJ1-1,CASSLRRIIQGTTEAFF
TRBV19,TRBJ2-3,CASSIGDSSTDTQYF
TRBV10-1,TRBJ2-2,CASSESGTGSTGELFF
TRBV27,TRBJ2-7,CASRRGQHYEQYF
TRBV18,TRBJ1-6,CASSPRGQGIGNSPLHF
TRBV30,TRBJ1-1,CAWTPMGIGTEAFF
TRBV18,TRBJ2-3,CASSPLYKQQPRLARATDTQYF
TRBV2,TRBJ2-2,CASNLAFTGELFF
TRBV30,TRBJ1-1,CAWKAPGTMNTEAFF
TRBV5-4,TRBJ2-7,CASSWSGHHSYEQYF
TRBV30,TRBJ2-1,CAWSVQSYNEQFF
TRBV9,TRBJ1-3,CASSVAVSSGNTIYF
TRBV7-2,TRBJ1-2,CASRRDREGNYGYTF
TRBV10-3,TRBJ2-3,CAISEDGRTDTQYF
TRBV10-2,TRBJ1-2,CASKWSSSNYGYTF
TRBV25-1,TRBJ2-5,CASSEYLGRGQSQETQYF
TRBV19,TRBJ2-2,CASSMPGTPQFAGELFF
TRBV4-1,TRBJ2-4,CASSDRAFLAKNIQYF
TRBV19,TRBJ1-2,CASSIAGGQHGYTF
TRBV4-1,TRBJ2-1,CASSPRGVRLSTNEQFF
TRBV5-1,TRBJ2-4,CASSLEGGAKNIQYF
TRBV27,TRBJ1-2,CASSTGQGNYGYTF
TRBV28,TRBJ1-2,CASSLTLLHQGTNYGYTF
TRBV4-1,TRBJ1-2,CASRPPTGRGYTF
TRBV5-1,TRBJ2-4,CASSGGQGLAKNIQYF
TRBV6-5,TRBJ2-2,CASIDNGELFF
TRBV5-6,TRBJ1-3,CASSLSRASGNTIYF
TRBV19,TRBJ1-2,CASSIQTNYGYTF